Listed below are T cell receptor beta chains from one sample, sequenced in a study of vaccination and CD4 T cells after COVID-19. From the PCR reads, TCRdb called clonotypes with MiXCR, one entry per CDR3 protein. The table shows 26,000 or so distinct CDR3 sequences, with roughly 50% occurring only once. The sample consisted of CD4+ T cells from blood, taken about 7 months after SARS-CoV-2 vaccination. Source of these receptors: a human donor who had recovered from COVID-19. Each CDR3 is given with its conserved first and last residue. Fields, in order: J gene, D gene, clone size, V gene, CDR3 protein, CDR3 DNA. A D gene is named only where the DNA matches it firmly. For some rows the clone size is stated as once, few or many, or as a class when expanded; others skip it.

>TRBJ2-3|TRBD2|.|TRBV6-1
CASSESLADGTDTQYF
TGTGCCAGCAGTGAGTCCCTAGCGGACGGCACAGATACGCAGTATTTT
>TRBJ2-7|TRBD1|few|TRBV7-2
CASSSSRDRSYEQYF
TGTGCCAGCAGCTCATCCCGGGACAGATCCTACGAGCAGTACTTC
>TRBJ2-7|.|.|TRBV7-2
CASSFGAEQYF
TGTGCCAGCAGCTTCGGCGCCGAGCAGTACTTC
>TRBJ2-7|.|.|TRBV15
CATSSVLTEQYF
TGTGCCACCAGCAGCGTCTTAACCGAGCAGTACTTC
>TRBJ2-2|.|.|TRBV5-1
CASSLEPSANTGELFF
TGCGCCAGCAGCTTGGAGCCTAGCGCTAACACCGGGGAGCTGTTTTTT
>TRBJ2-7|.|few|TRBV6-2/TRBV6-3
CASSDYYEQYF
TGTGCCAGCTCGGATTATTACGAGCAGTACTTC
>TRBJ2-5|TRBD1|few|TRBV19
CASTPEIQGDGTQYF
TGTGCCAGTACTCCCGAGATACAGGGGGACGGGACCCAGTACTTC
>TRBJ1-5|.|.|TRBV6-5
CASSYDGGSGPQHF
TGTGCCAGCAGTTACGACGGGGGGTCGGGGCCCCAGCATTTT
>TRBJ2-5|TRBD2|.|TRBV29-1
CSVGGGAGEILGETQYF
TGCAGCGTTGGAGGGGGAGCGGGAGAGATCCTAGGTGAGACCCAGTACTTC
>TRBJ1-6|.|.|TRBV15
CATSRDVDSPLHF
TGTGCCACCAGCAGAGATGTGGATTCACCCCTCCACTTT
>TRBJ2-5|.|few|TRBV7-2
CASSLATAWGETQYF
TGTGCCAGCAGCTTAGCCACAGCATGGGGGGAGACCCAGTACTTC
>TRBJ1-2|TRBD1|few|TRBV6-1
CASSPRLGGLANYGYTF
TGTGCCAGCAGCCCGCGATTAGGGGGCCTAGCTAACTATGGCTACACCTTC
>TRBJ2-2|.|few|TRBV24-1
CATSEDSTGELFF
TGTGCCACCAGTGAGGACAGCACCGGGGAGCTGTTTTTT
>TRBJ1-1|TRBD1|few|TRBV19
CASTPGTGRMPEAFF
TGTGCCAGTACCCCCGGGACAGGGCGAATGCCTGAAGCTTTCTTT
>TRBJ1-5|.|.|TRBV6-1
CASSDGGRAFINQPQHF
TGTGCCAGCAGTGATGGGGGCAGGGCTTTCATAAATCAGCCCCAGCATTTT
>TRBJ2-2|.|.|TRBV6-5
CASSYQQGYTGELFF
TGTGCCAGCAGTTACCAACAGGGTTACACCGGGGAGCTGTTTTTT
>TRBJ2-1|.|.|TRBV15
CATSRDPESSYNEQFF
TGTGCCACCAGCAGAGATCCCGAGAGCTCCTACAATGAGCAGTTCTTC
>TRBJ1-6|TRBD1|.|TRBV2
CASSPGTGVNSPLHF
TGTGCCAGCAGCCCCGGGACAGGTGTGAATTCACCCCTCCACTTT
>TRBJ2-1|TRBD1|few|TRBV6-2/TRBV6-3
CASSYMAGGSEQFF
TGTGCCAGCAGTTACATGGCAGGGGGTAGTGAGCAGTTCTTC
>TRBJ2-5|.|.|TRBV30
CAWSVAGSETQYF
TGTGCCTGGAGTGTAGCAGGGTCTGAGACCCAGTACTTC
>TRBJ2-1|.|.|TRBV27
CASSLVWGRRYNEQFF
TGTGCCAGCAGTTTAGTTTGGGGGCGACGGTACAATGAGCAGTTCTTC
>TRBJ1-2|.|.|TRBV7-9
CASSDHRDSGYTF
TGTGCCAGCAGCGATCACAGGGATAGTGGCTACACCTTC
>TRBJ2-7|.|.|TRBV7-9
CASSPSQGHEQYF
TGTGCCAGCAGCCCATCACAGGGCCACGAGCAGTACTTC
>TRBJ1-2|.|.|TRBV6-5
CASSYGKIYGYTF
TGTGCCAGCAGTTACGGGAAGATCTATGGCTACACCTTC
>TRBJ2-1|.|few|TRBV7-9
CASSLAGLGYNEQFF
TGTGCCAGCAGCTTAGCGGGTCTAGGATACAATGAGCAGTTCTTC
>TRBJ2-7|TRBD2|few|TRBV29-1
CSVAGTSGSYEQYF
TGCAGCGTCGCCGGGACTAGCGGGAGTTATGAGCAGTACTTC
>TRBJ2-7|.|.|TRBV5-1
CASSLLTGVREEQYF
TGCGCCAGCAGCTTGTTAACGGGAGTACGTGAGGAGCAGTACTTC
>TRBJ1-5|TRBD1|.|TRBV28
CASTTGQGWGQPQHF
TGTGCCAGCACCACAGGACAGGGGTGGGGTCAGCCCCAGCATTTT
>TRBJ2-3|.|few|TRBV24-1
CATSDVDTASTDTQYF
TGTGCCACCAGTGACGTTGACACAGCTAGCACAGATACGCAGTATTTT
>TRBJ1-2|TRBD1|.|TRBV19
CASSITGQGGGYTF
TGTGCCAGTAGTATTACTGGACAGGGGGGCGGCTACACCTTC
>TRBJ1-1|.|.|TRBV2
CASSGSNTEAFF
TGTGCCAGCTCGGGCTCGAACACTGAAGCTTTCTTT
>TRBJ2-2|.|.|TRBV7-9
CASSILAGLVTGELFF
TGTGCCAGCTCGATTTTAGCCGGATTAGTGACCGGGGAGCTGTTTTTT
>TRBJ1-1|.|.|TRBV6-1
CASSDFGGPRSEAFF
TGTGCCAGCAGTGATTTTGGGGGGCCTAGGTCTGAAGCTTTCTTT
>TRBJ1-6|.|few|TRBV7-9
CASSLSESPLHF
TGTGCCAGCAGCTTATCGGAGTCACCCCTCCACTTT
>TRBJ1-5|.|.|TRBV20-1
CSASRGNQLQHF
TGCAGTGCTAGTAGAGGGAATCAGCTCCAGCATTTT
>TRBJ2-5|TRBD2|.|TRBV20-1
CSARGSTSGRQETQYF
TGCAGTGCTAGAGGGAGCACTAGCGGGAGACAAGAGACCCAGTACTTC
>TRBJ1-2|TRBD1|.|TRBV5-4
CASSNRGGYGYTF
TGTGCCAGCAGCAACAGGGGTGGTTATGGCTACACCTTC
>TRBJ2-3|TRBD2|few|TRBV20-1
CSARTSGSDTQYF
TGCAGTGCCCGGACTAGCGGGAGTGATACGCAGTATTTT
>TRBJ1-1|TRBD1|.|TRBV27
CASSSPVTGGLSAEAFF
TGTGCCAGCAGTTCCCCCGTGACAGGGGGCTTGTCTGCTGAAGCTTTCTTT
>TRBJ1-2|.|few|TRBV19
CASSRWGGLRNYGYTF
TGTGCCAGTAGTCGATGGGGGGGCCTAAGGAACTATGGCTACACCTTC
>TRBJ1-1|TRBD1|few|TRBV7-9
CASSLLQGDTEAFF
TGTGCCAGCAGCTTACTACAGGGGGATACTGAAGCTTTCTTT
>TRBJ2-7|.|once|TRBV5-4
CASSPVGNPYEQYF
TGTGCCAGCAGTCCGGTAGGGAACCCCTACGAGCAGTACTTC
>TRBJ2-7|TRBD1|.|TRBV7-2
CASSLASGGRPLSYEQYF
TGTGCCAGCAGCTTAGCCTCAGGGGGCCGCCCTCTCTCCTACGAGCAGTACTTC
>TRBJ1-1|.|few|TRBV7-6
CASSPIPGEGNTEAFF
TGTGCCAGCAGCCCCATACCAGGGGAGGGGAACACTGAAGCTTTCTTT
>TRBJ1-1|.|few|TRBV7-9
CASSPTRRGEYTEAFF
TGTGCCAGCAGCCCCACACGACGCGGGGAGTACACTGAAGCTTTCTTT
>TRBJ1-1|.|.|TRBV19
CASSWDTEAFF
TGTGCCAGTAGTTGGGACACTGAAGCTTTCTTT